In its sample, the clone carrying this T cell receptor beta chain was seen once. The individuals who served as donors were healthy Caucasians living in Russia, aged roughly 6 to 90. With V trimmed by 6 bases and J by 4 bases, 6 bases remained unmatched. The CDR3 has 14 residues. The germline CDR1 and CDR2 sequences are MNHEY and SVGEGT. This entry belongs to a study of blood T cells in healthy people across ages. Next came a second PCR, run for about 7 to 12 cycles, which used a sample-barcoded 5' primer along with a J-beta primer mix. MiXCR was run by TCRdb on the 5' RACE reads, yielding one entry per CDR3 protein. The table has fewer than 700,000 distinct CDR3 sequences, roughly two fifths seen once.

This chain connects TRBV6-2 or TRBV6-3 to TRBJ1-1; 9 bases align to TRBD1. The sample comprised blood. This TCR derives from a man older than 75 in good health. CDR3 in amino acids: CASRLQGAFTEAFF. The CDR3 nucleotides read TGTGCCAGCAGACTACAGGGGGCTTTCACTGAAGCTTTCTTT.